The 13 T cell receptor beta chains below come from one sample, sequenced in a study of shared clonotypes between healthy human individuals. Produced via immunoSEQ multiplex PCR; TCRdb's table is partial and in-frame only. The sample has some 1 million clones, about 74% seen once. Sequencing was carried out using memory CD4+ T cells sorted from blood. Subset noted: CD45RA-negative fraction. Receptor source: a man aged 18 to 30 in good health.

The count of this clone is one. In DNA form, the CDR3 reads TGTGCCAGCTTTCGGCAGGGGCTCACCGGGGAGCTGTTTTTT. This gives the protein CASFRQGLTGELFF. This sequence joins TRBV18 and TRBJ2-2, with a possible D match to TRBD1 (6 bases). V was pared by 7 bases and J by 4 bases, with 13 bases between. The CDR3 runs to 14 residues. Germline V gene lookup returns CDR1 KGHSH and CDR2 LQKENI.

The chain has TRBV2 and TRBJ2-5, with 11 bases aligning to TRBD1. The CDR3 is 14 amino acids. The germline CDR1 and CDR2 sequences are SNHLY and FYNNEI. V was clipped by 9 bases and J by 4 bases; unmatched bases: 7. For the CDR3, the DNA is TGTGCCAGTCTGGACAGGGGGCAGAGAGAGACCCAGTACTTC. Its translation: CASLDRGQRETQYF.

This clone was counted only a few times. The V and J genes are TRBV11-3 and TRBJ2-1, with TRBD2 matching 10 bases. V shed 1 base and J 8 bases; nucleotides not matched to a gene: 8. From germline, CDR1 is SGHNT and CDR2 YENEEA. The CDR3 has 16 amino acids. CDR3 in amino acids: CASSLGASGRIDEQFF. DNA for the CDR3: TGTGCCAGCAGCTTAGGGGCTAGCGGGAGAATCGATGAGCAGTTCTTC.

This rearrangement joins TRBV5-4 to TRBJ2-2, with 12 bases lining up with TRBD1. Germline-derived CDR1 and CDR2 are SGHNT and YYREEE (reference sequence). The trim removed 5 bases at V and 7 bases at J, leaving 12 bases unmatched. This CDR3 contains 17 residues. CDR3 nucleotides: TGTGCCAGCAGTCCCTCCCGGGACAGGGGGCGTAGCGGGGAGCTGTTTTTT. It specifies CASSPSRDRGRSGELFF.

The V call is TRBV11-2, the J call TRBJ2-7; TRBD1 is a possible D gene (7 bases). V dropped 8 bases and J dropped 5 bases, with 22 bases sitting between them. CDR3 size: 15 residues. CDR1 SGHAT and CDR2 FQNNGV come from the germline V gene. CDR3 region: CASWEDPDRAHEQYF. For the CDR3, the DNA is TGTGCCAGCTGGGAGGACCCCGACAGGGCCCACGAGCAGTACTTC.

This clone was seen a handful of times. The chain combines TRBV5-1 with TRBJ2-7; possibly TRBD1 for D (6 bases). The CDR3 sequence is 13 residues long. CDR1 SGHRS and CDR2 YFSETQ come from the germline V gene. Trimming shortened V by 4 bases and J by 6 bases, and 14 bases separated the two germline ends. This chain's CDR3 is CASSPSLTGEQYF. For the CDR3, the DNA is TGCGCCAGCAGCCCTTCCCTGACAGGCGAGCAGTACTTC.

V is TRBV19 and J is TRBJ1-4; a weak D match, TRBD1 (5 bases). CDR3 length equals 15 residues. From germline, CDR1 is LNHDA and CDR2 SQIVND (reference sequence). V lost 6 bases and J lost 8, with 19 bases in between. CDR3 bases: TGTGCCAGTAGCATACTTCAGGGAGTCGGCGAAAAACTGTTTTTT. This codes for CASSILQGVGEKLFF.

J is TRBJ1-2 and V is TRBV15, with TRBD1 matching over 7 bases. Germline V lookup: CDR1 LNHNV, CDR2 YYDKDF (reference sequence). This CDR3 contains 19 residues. The V and J ends lost 0 bases and 0 bases, in that order; junction bases with no gene match: 13. CDR3 region: CATSRERTGPTKANYGYTF. The CDR3 DNA reads TGTGCCACCAGCAGAGAGAGGACAGGCCCTACAAAAGCTAACTATGGCTACACCTTC.

The chain has TRBV2 and TRBJ1-2; 8 bases line up with TRBD1. V gave up 3 bases and J gave up 5 bases; unmatched junction bases: 5. This CDR3 is 14 amino acids long. Germline values: CDR1 SNHLY, CDR2 FYNNEI. In DNA form, the CDR3 reads TGTGCCAGCAGTGAGGGACAGGTCTCATATGGCTACACCTTC. Translated, it gives CASSEGQVSYGYTF.

This rearrangement joins TRBV4-1 to TRBJ2-3, with 7 positions matching TRBD2. J lost 7 bases, V lost 0 bases, and 10 bases had no gene match. Germline loops: CDR1 MGHRA, CDR2 YSYEKL. This CDR3 spans 16 amino acids. In nucleotides, the CDR3 is TGCGCCAGCAGCCAAGATCTCGTGGGAGGGCTAAATACGCAGTATTTT. This gives the protein CASSQDLVGGLNTQYF.

The V call is TRBV5-4, the J call TRBJ2-1; no reliable D call. The CDR3 runs 15 residues. Germline-derived CDR1 and CDR2 are SGHNT and YYREEE (reference sequence). V lost 3 bases and J lost 1, with 11 bases in between. CDR3 sequence: CASSSPKASYNEQFF. Written as DNA, the CDR3 is TGTGCCAGCAGCTCCCCGAAGGCGTCCTACAATGAGCAGTTCTTC. Variable domain in full (rest from reference TRBV5-4 and TRBJ2-1): ETGVTQSPTHLIKTRGQQVTLRCSSQSGHNTVSWYQQALGQGPQFIFQYYREEENGRGNFPPRFSGLQFPNYSSELNVNALELDDSALYLCASSSPKASYNEQFFGPGTRLTVL.

V usage is TRBV11-2 and J usage is TRBJ1-2; D ambiguous. The CDR3 extends over 14 amino acids. Trimming pared 5 bases from V and 6 bases from J, leaving 16 bases between. The germline V gene has CDR1 SGHAT and CDR2 FQNNGV. The CDR3 here is CASSPRWGTDGYTF. CDR3 DNA sequence: TGTGCCAGCAGCCCTAGGTGGGGTACGGATGGCTACACCTTC.

The chain recombines TRBV28 with TRBJ1-2; D is perhaps TRBD1 (5 bases). V was clipped by 6 bases and J by 5 bases, with 13 bases between them. The CDR3 loop spans 13 amino acids. CDR1 MDHEN and CDR2 SYDVKM come from the germline V gene. In nucleotides, the CDR3 is TGTGCCAGCAGCGTGCGGGGGGGATATGGCTACACCTTC. Encoded protein: CASSVRGGYGYTF.